Shown below are 19 T cell receptor beta chains from a single sample sequenced in a study of shared clonotypes between healthy human individuals. Sequencing was performed with immunoSEQ multiplex PCR; in TCRdb, only in-frame clones are kept and a portion is missing. The data show approximately 980,000 clones, 76% seen once. The sample consisted of memory CD4+ T cells sorted from blood. Regarding subset: CD45RA-negative fraction. The source of these receptors is a man between 18 and 35 years old in good health.

The chain joins TRBV5-4 to TRBJ2-7, with a tentative D call TRBD1 (6 bases). V dropped 4 bases and J dropped 3 bases, with 14 bases sitting between them. The CDR3 is made up of 14 amino acids. Germline assignment: CDR1 SGHNT and CDR2 YYREEE (reference sequence). CDR3 loop: CASSPDSSLYEQYF. The CDR3 coding sequence is TGTGCCAGCAGCCCGGACAGTAGCCTCTACGAGCAGTACTTC.

V is TRBV2 and J is TRBJ2-6; no clear D. CDR1 is SNHLY, CDR2 FYNNEI, per germline. This CDR3 is 14 amino acids long. Trimming removed 9 bases at V and 0 bases at J, with 9 bases between. In nucleotides, the CDR3 is TGTGCCAGAGCGCTAGACTCTGGGGCCAACGTCCTGACTTTC. This sequence encodes CARALDSGANVLTF.

The rearrangement joins TRBV15 to TRBJ2-7, with D unresolved. The CDR3 is 14 residues long. Germline V gene lookup returns CDR1 LNHNV and CDR2 YYDKDF (reference sequence). With 0 bases removed from V and 5 bases from J, the gap between germline ends came to 11 bases. CDR3 DNA sequence: TGTGCCACCAGCAGAGATCGGAAGGGCCACGAGCAGTACTTC. This sequence encodes CATSRDRKGHEQYF.

This clone was counted once. The chain couples TRBV6-1 to TRBJ2-7; 7 nucleotides agree with TRBD1. From germline, CDR1 is MNHNS and CDR2 SASEGT. CDR3 length: 12 residues. J gave up 13 bases and V 2 bases, and 8 bases lay outside the gene matches. In DNA, the CDR3 is TGTGCCAGCAGTGAAAATAGACAGGGAAGTTACTTC. This sequence encodes CASSENRQGSYF.

The chain has TRBV9 and TRBJ2-1, with 9 bases lining up with TRBD2. V lost 4 bases to trimming and J lost 5 bases; unmatched junction nucleotides: 7. There are 15 residues in the CDR3. CDR1 and CDR2 (germline): SGDLS, YYNGEE. CDR3 in DNA: TGTGCCAGCAGCCCCGGGCTAGCGGGAAACAATGAGCAGTTCTTC. It translates to CASSPGLAGNNEQFF. The whole variable domain, filled in from reference TRBV9 and TRBJ2-1, reads DSGVTQTPKHLITATGQRVTLRCSPRSGDLSVYWYQQSLDQGLQFLIQYYNGEERAKGNILERFSAQQFPDLHSELNLSSLELGDSALYFCASSPGLAGNNEQFFGPGTRLTVL.

This sequence joins TRBV7-3 and TRBJ2-7, with 12 bases lining up with TRBD1. This CDR3 contains 14 residues. In germline, CDR1 is SGHTA, CDR2 FQGTGA. V trimming: 2 bases; J trimming: 6 bases; junction bases outside the gene matches: 2. The DNA for the CDR3 is TGTGCCAGCAGCTTAGGGACAGGGGGCGCCGAGCAGTACTTC. Protein sequence: CASSLGTGGAEQYF.

The J gene is TRBJ1-6, the V gene TRBV5-1; D remains ambiguous. The CDR3 runs 18 residues. Trimming removed 4 bases from V and 0 bases from J, with 17 bases in between. CDR1 is SGHRS, CDR2 YFSETQ, per germline. The CDR3 reads CASSLYAAGSSYNSPLHF. The DNA of the CDR3 is TGCGCCAGCAGCCTATACGCTGCGGGGAGCTCCTATAATTCACCCCTCCACTTT.

V is TRBV6-6 and J is TRBJ2-3; 7 nucleotides align to TRBD2. Germline assignment: CDR1 MNHNY and CDR2 SVGAGI (reference sequence). V was pared by 7 bases and J by 3 bases, with 13 bases of the junction left unmatched. There are 16 residues in the CDR3. CDR3 in amino acids: CASNPRRSGATDTQYF. The CDR3 coding sequence is TGTGCCAGCAATCCAAGGAGAAGCGGGGCGACAGATACGCAGTATTTT.

The rearrangement uses TRBV5-1 and TRBJ2-5, with D hard to call. Germline lookup yields CDR1 SGHRS and CDR2 YFSETQ. V dropped 4 bases and J dropped 0 bases, with 13 bases sitting between them. The CDR3 runs 15 residues. Written as DNA, the CDR3 is TGCGCCAGCAGCCCCTCCGTGGGGAACCAAGAGACCCAGTACTTC. Translated: CASSPSVGNQETQYF.

V usage is TRBV7-6 and J usage is TRBJ2-5; D possibly uses TRBD1 or TRBD2 (6 bases each). This CDR3 region has 13 residues. V gave up 9 bases and J gave up 1 base, with 12 bases separating them. The germline gives CDR1 SGHVS, CDR2 FNYEAQ. The CDR3 DNA sequence: TGTGCCAGAGGGGGGTGGGGCCAAGAGACCCAGTACTTC. It is translated as CARGGWGQETQYF.

The rearrangement uses TRBV30 and TRBJ2-1; D is unclear. The CDR3 has 12 residues. Between the trimmed V and J ends, which lost 0 bases and 8 bases, there was a span of 8 bases. Germline V CDR1 and CDR2: GTSNPN, SVGIG (reference sequence). CDR3 sequence reads: CAWSVNHYEQFF. The CDR3 DNA reads as TGTGCCTGGAGTGTAAATCATTATGAGCAGTTCTTC.

A word on this clone: This likely traces to a read error, being one base from a far larger clone. The CDR3 here is CAWSGRQGAYNEQFF. For the CDR3, the DNA is TGTGCCTGGAGTGGGAGGCAGGGGGCTTACAATGAGCAGTTCTTC. This rearrangement joins TRBV30 to TRBJ2-1, with 8 bases aligning to TRBD1. V trimming: 1 base; J trimming: 4 bases; junction bases outside the gene matches: 6. The CDR3 sequence is 15 residues long. Germline V lookup: CDR1 GTSNPN, CDR2 SVGIG (reference sequence).

This chain joins TRBV19 and TRBJ1-2, with 8 bases fitting TRBD1. Trimming removed 7 bases from V and 7 bases from J; junction bases left unmatched: 11. Germline loops: CDR1 LNHDA, CDR2 SQIVND (reference sequence). The CDR3 totals 14 residues. In DNA, the CDR3 is TGTGCCAGTACCAGACAGGGGACGCCCGGTGGCTACACCTTC. Translating gives CASTRQGTPGGYTF.

This clone was observed a few times. The J gene is TRBJ2-5, the V gene TRBV2; perhaps D is TRBD1 or TRBD2 (5 bases each). V lost 5 bases and J 7 bases, leaving 14 bases between the germline ends. Germline loops: CDR1 SNHLY, CDR2 FYNNEI. The CDR3 runs 13 residues. The CDR3 is CASSTRDRGTQYF. The CDR3 DNA reads as TGTGCCAGCAGTACCCGGGACCGGGGGACCCAGTACTTC. The whole variable domain, filled in from reference TRBV2 and TRBJ2-5, reads EPEVTQTPSHQVTQMGQEVILRCVPISNHLYFYWYRQILGQKVEFLVSFYNNEISEKSEIFDDQFSVERPDGSNFTLKIRSTKLEDSAMYFCASSTRDRGTQYFGPGTRLLVL.

The rearrangement joins TRBV4-1 to TRBJ1-5, with D perhaps TRBD1 (5 bases). CDR1 and CDR2 (germline): MGHRA, YSYEKL. This CDR3 comprises 14 residues. With 4 bases removed from V and 6 bases from J, the gap between germline ends came to 13 bases. Here the CDR3 DNA reads TGCGCCAGCAGCCCCTACCAGGGAACTCAGCCCCAGCATTTT. It encodes CASSPYQGTQPQHF.

The V gene is TRBV5-1, the J gene TRBJ2-7; the match to TRBD1 covers 11 bases. V lost 4 bases, J lost 6 bases, and 9 bases stayed unmatched. The length of the CDR3 is 15 residues. CDR1 and CDR2 from the germline V gene are SGHRS and YFSETQ. The CDR3 here is CASSPGQGGSGEQYF. DNA of the CDR3: TGCGCCAGCAGCCCGGGACAGGGGGGTTCCGGCGAGCAGTACTTC.

This chain joins TRBV6-5 and TRBJ2-7; tentative D call: TRBD2 (5 bases). This CDR3 is built from 15 residues. Germline CDR1 MNHEY, CDR2 SVGAGI. The V end was cut by 0 bases, the J end by 5 bases, with 14 bases between. Here the CDR3 DNA reads TGTGCCAGCAGTTACTCGGGCACCTTGAGGGACGAGCAGTACTTC. The encoded protein is CASSYSGTLRDEQYF.

The rearrangement joins TRBV11-2 to TRBJ2-2; D uncertain. There are 13 residues in the CDR3. V was pared by 5 bases and J by 4 bases, with 8 bases between. The germline gives CDR1 SGHAT, CDR2 FQNNGV. The DNA for the CDR3 is TGTGCCAGCAGCCCTCTGAGCACCGGGGAGCTGTTTTTT. Protein product: CASSPLSTGELFF.

CDR3 residues: CASSEASAVNQPQHF. Written as DNA, the CDR3 is TGTGCCAGCAGTGAAGCAAGCGCCGTGAATCAGCCCCAGCATTTT. The chain employs TRBV6-1 and TRBJ1-5, with D hard to call. Germline V gene lookup returns CDR1 MNHNS and CDR2 SASEGT. The CDR3 totals 15 residues. Trimming cost V 0 bases and J 4 bases, with 10 bases left between them.